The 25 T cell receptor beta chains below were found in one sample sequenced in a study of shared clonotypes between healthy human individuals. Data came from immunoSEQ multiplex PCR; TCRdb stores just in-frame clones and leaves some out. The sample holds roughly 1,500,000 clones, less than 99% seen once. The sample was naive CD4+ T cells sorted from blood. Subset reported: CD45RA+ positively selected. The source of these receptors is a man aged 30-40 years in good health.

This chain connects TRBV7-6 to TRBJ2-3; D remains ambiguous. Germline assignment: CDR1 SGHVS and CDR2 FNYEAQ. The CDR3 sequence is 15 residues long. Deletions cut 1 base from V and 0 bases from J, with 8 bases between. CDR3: CASSLDHGSTDTQYF. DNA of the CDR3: TGTGCCAGCAGCTTAGACCATGGCAGCACAGATACGCAGTATTTT.

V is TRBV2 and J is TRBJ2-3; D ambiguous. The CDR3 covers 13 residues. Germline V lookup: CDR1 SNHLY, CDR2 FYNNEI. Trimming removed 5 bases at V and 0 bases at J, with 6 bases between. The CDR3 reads CASSYESTDTQYF. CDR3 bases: TGTGCCAGCAGTTATGAAAGCACAGATACGCAGTATTTT.

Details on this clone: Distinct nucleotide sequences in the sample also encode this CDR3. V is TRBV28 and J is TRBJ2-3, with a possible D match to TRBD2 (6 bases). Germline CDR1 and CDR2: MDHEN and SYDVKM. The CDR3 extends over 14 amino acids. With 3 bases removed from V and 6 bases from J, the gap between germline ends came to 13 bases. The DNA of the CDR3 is TGTGCCAGCAGTTTTTCCGGGAGCAGGGATACGCAGTATTTT. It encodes CASSFSGSRDTQYF.

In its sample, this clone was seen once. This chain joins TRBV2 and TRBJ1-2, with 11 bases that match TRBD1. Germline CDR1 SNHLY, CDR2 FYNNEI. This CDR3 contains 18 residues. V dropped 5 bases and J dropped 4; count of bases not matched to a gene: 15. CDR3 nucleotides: TGTGCCAGCAGTCGACACCGGGACAGGGGGAGCGATGGCTATGGCTACACCTTC. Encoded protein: CASSRHRDRGSDGYGYTF.

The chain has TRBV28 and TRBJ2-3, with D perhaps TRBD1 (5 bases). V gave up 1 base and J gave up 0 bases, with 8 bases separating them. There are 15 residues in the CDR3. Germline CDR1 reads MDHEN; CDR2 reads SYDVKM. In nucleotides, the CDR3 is TGTGCCAGCAGTTTATTTGGGGCTAGCACAGATACGCAGTATTTT. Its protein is CASSLFGASTDTQYF.

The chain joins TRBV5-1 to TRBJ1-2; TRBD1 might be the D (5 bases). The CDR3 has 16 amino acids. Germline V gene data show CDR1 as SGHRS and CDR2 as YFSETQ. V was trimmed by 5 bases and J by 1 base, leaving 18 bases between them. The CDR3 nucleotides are TGCGCCAGCAGTTTAGGCCCCGGGGACCGTAACTATGGCTACACCTTC. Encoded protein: CASSLGPGDRNYGYTF.

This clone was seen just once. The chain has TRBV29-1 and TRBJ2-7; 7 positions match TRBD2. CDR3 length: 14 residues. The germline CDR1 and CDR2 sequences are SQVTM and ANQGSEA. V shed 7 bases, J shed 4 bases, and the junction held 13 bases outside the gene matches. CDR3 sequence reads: CSARKAGKYYEQYF. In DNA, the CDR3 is TGCAGCGCAAGAAAAGCGGGAAAATATTACGAGCAGTACTTC.

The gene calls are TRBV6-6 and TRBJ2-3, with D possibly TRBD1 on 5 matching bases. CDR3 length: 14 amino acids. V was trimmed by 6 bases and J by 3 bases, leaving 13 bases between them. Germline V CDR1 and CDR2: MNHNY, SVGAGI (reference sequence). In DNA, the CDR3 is TGTGCCAGCAGGCGGACACTAAGTACAGATACGCAGTATTTT. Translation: CASRRTLSTDTQYF.

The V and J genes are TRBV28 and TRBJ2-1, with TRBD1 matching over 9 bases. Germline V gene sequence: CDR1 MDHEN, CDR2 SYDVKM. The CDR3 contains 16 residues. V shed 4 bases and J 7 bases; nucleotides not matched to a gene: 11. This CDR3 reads CASSSIGQGIVNEQFF. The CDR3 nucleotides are TGTGCCAGCAGTTCCATAGGACAGGGGATTGTGAATGAGCAGTTCTTC. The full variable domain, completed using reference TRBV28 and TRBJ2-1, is DVKVTQSSRYLVKRTGEKVFLECVQDMDHENMFWYRQDPGLGLRLIYFSYDVKMKEKGDIPEGYSVSREKKERFSLILESASTNQTSMYLCASSSIGQGIVNEQFFGPGTRLTVL.

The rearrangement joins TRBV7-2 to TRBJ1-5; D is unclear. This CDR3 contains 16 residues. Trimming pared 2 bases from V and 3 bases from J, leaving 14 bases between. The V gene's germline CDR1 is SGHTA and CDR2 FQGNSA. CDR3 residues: CASSLKAGRDNQPQHF. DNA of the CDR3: TGTGCCAGCAGCTTAAAGGCAGGAAGGGACAATCAGCCCCAGCATTTT.

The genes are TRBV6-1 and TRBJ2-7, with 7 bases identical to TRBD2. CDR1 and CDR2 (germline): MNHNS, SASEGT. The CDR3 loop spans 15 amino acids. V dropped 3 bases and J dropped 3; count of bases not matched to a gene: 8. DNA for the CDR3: TGTGCCAGCAGTGAGCCCCGGGACTACTTCTACGAGCAGTACTTC. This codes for CASSEPRDYFYEQYF.

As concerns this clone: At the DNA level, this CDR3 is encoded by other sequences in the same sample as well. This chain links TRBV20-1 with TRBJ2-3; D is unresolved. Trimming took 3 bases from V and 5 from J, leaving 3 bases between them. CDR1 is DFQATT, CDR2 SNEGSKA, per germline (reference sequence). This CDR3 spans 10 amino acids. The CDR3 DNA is TGCAGTGCTAGGGGAGATACGCAGTATTTT. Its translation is CSARGDTQYF.

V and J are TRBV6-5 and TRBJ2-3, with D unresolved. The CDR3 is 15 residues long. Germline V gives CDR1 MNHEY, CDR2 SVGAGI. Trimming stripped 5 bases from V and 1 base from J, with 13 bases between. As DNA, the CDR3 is TGTGCCAGCAGTCTCAGTCTTTTGGGCACAGATACGCAGTATTTT. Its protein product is CASSLSLLGTDTQYF.

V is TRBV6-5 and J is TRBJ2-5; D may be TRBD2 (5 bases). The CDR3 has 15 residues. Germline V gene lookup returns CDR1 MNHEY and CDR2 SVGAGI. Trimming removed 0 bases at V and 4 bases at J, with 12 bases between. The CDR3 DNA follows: TGTGCCAGCAGTTACTCTGGGCTAGCTGGAGAGACCCAGTACTTC. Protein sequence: CASSYSGLAGETQYF.

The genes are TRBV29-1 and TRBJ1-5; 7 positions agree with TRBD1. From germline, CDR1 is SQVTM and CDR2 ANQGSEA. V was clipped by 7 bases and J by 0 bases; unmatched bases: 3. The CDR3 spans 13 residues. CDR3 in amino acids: CSARDSSNQPQHF. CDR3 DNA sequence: TGCAGCGCCCGGGACAGTAGCAATCAGCCCCAGCATTTT.

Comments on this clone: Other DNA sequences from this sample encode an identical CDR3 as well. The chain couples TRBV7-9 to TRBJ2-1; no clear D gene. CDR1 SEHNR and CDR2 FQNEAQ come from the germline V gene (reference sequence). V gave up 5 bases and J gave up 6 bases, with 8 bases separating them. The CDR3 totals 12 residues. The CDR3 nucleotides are TGTGCCAGCAGCCTTGATGTCAATGAGCAGTTCTTC. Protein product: CASSLDVNEQFF.

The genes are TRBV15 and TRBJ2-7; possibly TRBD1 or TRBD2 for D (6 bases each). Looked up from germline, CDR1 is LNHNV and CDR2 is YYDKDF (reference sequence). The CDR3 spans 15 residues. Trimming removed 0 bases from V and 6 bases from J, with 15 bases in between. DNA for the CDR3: TGTGCCACCAGCAGAGATCGTAACGGGGGCGGCGAGCAGTACTTC. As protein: CATSRDRNGGGEQYF.

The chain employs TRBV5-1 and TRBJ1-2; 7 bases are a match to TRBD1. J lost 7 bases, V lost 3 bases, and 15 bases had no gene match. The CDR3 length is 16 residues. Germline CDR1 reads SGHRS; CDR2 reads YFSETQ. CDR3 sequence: CASSSASRTGDTGYTF. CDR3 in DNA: TGCGCCAGCAGCTCCGCATCCAGAACAGGGGATACTGGCTACACCTTC.

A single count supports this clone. Here the CDR3 reads CASSAPLAGGFETQYF. CDR3 nucleotides: TGTGCCAGCAGCGCCCCACTGGCGGGGGGTTTCGAGACCCAGTACTTC. This chain uses TRBV5-4 with TRBJ2-5; 8 nucleotides agree with TRBD2. The V segment lost 4 bases and the J segment 5 bases; nucleotides outside the gene matches: 13. Germline-derived CDR1 and CDR2 are SGHNT and YYREEE (reference sequence). The CDR3 sequence is 16 residues long.

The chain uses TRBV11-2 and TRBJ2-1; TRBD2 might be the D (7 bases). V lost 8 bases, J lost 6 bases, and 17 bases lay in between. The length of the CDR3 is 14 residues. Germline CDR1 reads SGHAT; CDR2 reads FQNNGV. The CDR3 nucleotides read TGTGCCAGCCGCGGGGGCGCGTTGCGCAATGAGCAGTTCTTC. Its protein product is CASRGGALRNEQFF.

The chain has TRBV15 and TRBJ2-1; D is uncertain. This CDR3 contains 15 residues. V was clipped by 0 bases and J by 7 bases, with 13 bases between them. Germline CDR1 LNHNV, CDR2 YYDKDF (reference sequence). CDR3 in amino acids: CATSRDSLRGNEQFF. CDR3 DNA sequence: TGTGCCACCAGCAGAGATAGTCTGCGTGGGAATGAGCAGTTCTTC.

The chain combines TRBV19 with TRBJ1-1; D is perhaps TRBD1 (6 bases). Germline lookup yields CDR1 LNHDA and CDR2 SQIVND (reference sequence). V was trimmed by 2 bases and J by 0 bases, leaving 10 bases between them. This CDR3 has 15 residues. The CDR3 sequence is CASSIFGTLNTEAFF. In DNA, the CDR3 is TGTGCCAGTAGTATATTTGGGACATTGAACACTGAAGCTTTCTTT.

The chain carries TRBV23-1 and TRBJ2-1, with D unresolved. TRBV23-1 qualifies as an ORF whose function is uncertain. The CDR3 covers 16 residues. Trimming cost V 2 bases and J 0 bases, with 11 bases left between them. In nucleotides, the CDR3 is TGCGCCAGCAGTCAACACAGACCGAGCTCCTACAATGAGCAGTTCTTC. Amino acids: CASSQHRPSSYNEQFF.

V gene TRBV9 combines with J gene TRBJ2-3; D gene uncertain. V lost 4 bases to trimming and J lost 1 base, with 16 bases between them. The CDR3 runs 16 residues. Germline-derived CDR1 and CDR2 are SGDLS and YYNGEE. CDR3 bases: TGTGCCAGCAGCTTTCGCCCGGGTGCGGGCACAGATACGCAGTATTTT. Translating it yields CASSFRPGAGTDTQYF.

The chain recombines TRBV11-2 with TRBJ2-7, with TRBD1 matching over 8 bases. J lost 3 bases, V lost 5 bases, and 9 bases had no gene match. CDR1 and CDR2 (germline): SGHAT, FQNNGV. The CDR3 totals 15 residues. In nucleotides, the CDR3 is TGTGCCAGCAGCGATACGACAGGGGCATACTACGAGCAGTACTTC. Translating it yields CASSDTTGAYYEQYF.